The clone carrying this TCR beta chain showed up just a few times. Its specificity is unknown. The sample comes from a study of response to subunit inactivated influenza vaccine. Points from the study as a whole: Authors suggested each seasonal influenza vaccination recruits few new T cells.

One entry per CDR3 protein, called by TCRdb with MiXCR from the RT-PCR reads. The sample shows hundreds of thousands of distinct CDR3 sequences, around 16% of them seen only once. This clonotype was sampled from a man aged 50-59 years who received an inactivated influenza vaccine. This material consisted of PBMCs from blood, taken 11 to 12 days after vaccination.

The CDR3 here is CASSLESHSRGYTF. The DNA for the CDR3 is TGCGCCAGCAGCTTGGAATCACACTCCCGTGGCTACACCTTC. This chain links TRBV5-1 with TRBJ1-2; D remains unclear. This CDR3 is built from 14 residues. V was shortened by 0 bases and J by 7 bases, with 13 bases between the two germline ends. Germline V gene sequence: CDR1 SGHRS, CDR2 YFSETQ.